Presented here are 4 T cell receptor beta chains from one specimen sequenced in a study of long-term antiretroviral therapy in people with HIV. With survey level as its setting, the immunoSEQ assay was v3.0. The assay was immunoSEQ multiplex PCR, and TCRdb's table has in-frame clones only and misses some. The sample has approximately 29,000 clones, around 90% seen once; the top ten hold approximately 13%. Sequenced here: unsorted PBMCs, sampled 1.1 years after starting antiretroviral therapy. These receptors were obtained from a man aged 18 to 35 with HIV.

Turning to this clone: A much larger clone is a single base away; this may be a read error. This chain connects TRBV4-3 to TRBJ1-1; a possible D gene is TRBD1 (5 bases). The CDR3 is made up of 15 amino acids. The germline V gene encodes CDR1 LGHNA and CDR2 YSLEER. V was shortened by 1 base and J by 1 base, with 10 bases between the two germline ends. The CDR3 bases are TGCGCCAGCAGCCAAGGGGGACCCTCGAACACTGAAGCTTTCTTT. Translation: CASSQGGPSNTEAFF.

CDR3 sequence (DNA): TGTGCCAGCACCAGAATCGGGGAGCTGTTTTTT. Translated, it gives CASTRIGELFF. The chain has TRBV2 and TRBJ2-2; D uncertain. This CDR3 comprises 11 residues. Per germline, CDR1 SNHLY and CDR2 FYNNEI. V was trimmed by 7 bases and J by 7 bases, leaving 7 bases between them.

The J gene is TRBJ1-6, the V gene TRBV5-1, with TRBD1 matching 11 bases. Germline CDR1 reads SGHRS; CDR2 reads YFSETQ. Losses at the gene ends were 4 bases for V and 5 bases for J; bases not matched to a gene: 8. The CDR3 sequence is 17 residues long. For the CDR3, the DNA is TGCGCCAGCAGCGTAGGACAGGGGGCGATGAATAATTCACCCCTCCACTTT. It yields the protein CASSVGQGAMNNSPLHF.

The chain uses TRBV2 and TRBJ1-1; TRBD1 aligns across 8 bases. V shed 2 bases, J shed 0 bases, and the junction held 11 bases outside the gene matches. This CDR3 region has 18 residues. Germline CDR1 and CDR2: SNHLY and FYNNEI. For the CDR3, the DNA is TGTGCCAGCAGTGAACTGGGACAGGTGGGGCCCCTGAACACTGAAGCTTTCTTT. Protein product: CASSELGQVGPLNTEAFF.